Described below is a single TCR beta chain sequence and its context. Its antigen is not known. These data are taken from a study of blood T cells in healthy people across ages. Study findings and constraints: Shifts in expanded clonotypes may have been confounded by donor CMV status, which was unknown.

The germline CDR1 and CDR2 sequences are LGHDT and YNNKEL (reference sequence). V lost 7 bases and J lost 9, with 13 bases in between. The CDR3 runs to 12 residues. The second PCR ran roughly 7 to 12 cycles with a sample-barcoded 5' primer and J-beta primers. TCRdb processed the 5' RACE reads anew with MiXCR; each CDR3 protein has one entry. The sample holds some 1,800,000 distinct CDR3 sequences, roughly two fifths seen once. Those donating, healthy Caucasian individuals from Russia, were aged 6 to 90. At least 7 million PBMCs were isolated per sample. The sequenced sample consisted of blood. The rearrangement links TRBV3-1 to TRBJ2-4, with D perhaps TRBD2 (5 bases). This sequence was found in a human donor in good health. CDR3 nucleotides: TGTGCCAGCAAAGGACTCCTAAGCATTCAGTACTTC. This codes for CASKGLLSIQYF.